This paragraph reports one T cell receptor beta chain. Its cognate antigen has yet to be identified. No base quality values were provided; no much bigger clone lies one nucleotide off. The immunoSEQ hsTCRB v3.0 assay was used at survey level resolution to sequence the TRB variable region. The target sequencing depth for TRB was 40,000-50,000 T-cell genomes per sample. An Illumina MiSeq with a v3 150-cycle kit was used to sequence the pooled TRB libraries. On the study's bioinformatics: Analysis of repertoires was carried out in R inside a reproducible Nextflow workflow spanning QC, data transformation and analysis. LymphoSeq2, an R package for exploring AIRR-Seq data, was used to implement custom analyses. After excluding several samples that yielded fewer than 5000 total TRB sequences, 150 to 200 HIV repertoires remained for analysis. Among the approximately 200 retained HIV repertoires, about 60 were collected before ART initiation and approximately 130 were collected after ART initiation. Repertoires were downsampled to 5000 TRB nucleotide sequences, and summary statistics were averaged over 100 downsampling iterations. Only TRB sequences with CDR3 regions of at least seven amino acids were retained for analysis. A Shannon entropy-derived clonality score and the Gini coefficient were used to measure diversity. In the repertoire networks, any two of the top 5000 CDR3 amino acid sequences were connected whenever the two sequences differed by an edit distance of one. Antigen specificity groups and MHC restriction were predicted for TRB CDR3 amino acid sequences with GLIPH2. Known CMV, EBV, HIV or tissue antigen associations were flagged by matching CDR3 amino acid sequences against VDJdb and McPAS-TCR. Pre-ART, post-ART and control groups were compared with Wilcoxon signed-rank tests and Holm-Bonferroni correction. TCRdb stores this immuneACCESS table with in-frame sequences only. Part of the clones is absent; in the studies checked, under half of the shortfall reflects unresolved V genes, and no reason is known for the rest. D and trimming were read from the DNA, whereas the V and J calls and clone size are those reported in that table. In this sample the table shows about 23,000 clones, 81% of which occur a single time. The ten largest account for roughly 7% of the sample.

Inclusion was restricted to participants for whom at least one PBMC sample before ART initiation and at least two post-ART samples were available. Treatment was received in the United States of America by all participants with HIV. Before DNA extraction, cryopreserved samples of about 0.95-11 million PBMC were thawed and then washed. At the time of the earliest PBMC sample, participants with HIV were aged between roughly 20 and 55 years. Per participant, PBMC samples came from 1-4 timepoints prior to ART initiation and 2-8 timepoints following ART initiation, for a median of 7 samples. Serial HIV viral load, CD4+ T-cell count, ART history and demographic data were obtained for every participant. Genomic DNA was extracted from unsorted PBMC with a Qiagen kit on a QIAcube, processed in batches of 12 samples. This sample was included in a study of long-term antiretroviral therapy in people with HIV (dated by TCRdb to 2022 to 2024). For the wider study: The earliest samples were collected about a decade before the 2015 WHO recommendation for immediate ART, when ART was typically delayed until CD4 counts fell. Whether ART initiation and durable HIV suppression were associated with changes in peripheral blood TRB repertoire composition and diversity was tested in a retrospective serial study. A total of about 180 cryopreserved PBMC samples were contributed to the cohort by 30 adults with confirmed HIV infection, with samples collected serially over a mean of approximately six years (range 1-12). Among the 25 to 30 participants with HIV, around ten were female. No cross-contamination during QIAcube processing was seen in test extractions of a monoclonal T-cell line run alongside 33 polyclonal samples.

Study-level results and caveats: The samples span the years 2004 to 2017, and the ART regimens used at that time may not be as effective as current regimens. Starting ART was linked to a significant rise in TRB diversity, yet even with long-term ART the diversity remained significantly lower than in transplant donor controls. Owing to limited PBMC availability, only the TCR beta chain was sequenced, without alpha chain pairing. Unsorted PBMC were profiled instead of sorted CD4+ and CD8+ T cells because pre-ART samples had limited cell numbers. Expanded TRB clones identified before ART initiation dominated the repertoire at all time points, although this dominance fluctuated and declined in many PLHIV after ART. Inferences about post-ART repertoire changes are limited because no data were available on ART adherence, viral resistance or therapy changes. HIV repertoires had narrower CDR3 length ranges than controls, and the network structure suggested an antigen-experienced repertoire that shifted only slightly toward naive after ART.

CDR1 and CDR2 are drawn from the germline V gene: MDHEN, SYDVKM. V and J are truncated by 8 bases and 3 bases respectively, leaving an intervening sequence of 8 bases. There are 11 amino acids in the CDR3, from cysteine to phenylalanine inclusive. Only the CDR3 portion is preserved as DNA: 33 bases, with reading frame beginning at the first base. The rearranged chain carries TRBV28 and TRBJ2-7; no D gene call is confident. Sequencing was performed on unsorted PBMCs, taken 1.5 years after starting antiretroviral therapy. This TCR was recovered from a man aged 25-45 years with HIV. DNA sequence: TGTGCCAGCCGGATAAACTACGAGCAGTACTTC. The translation is CASRINYEQYF. Joined to the reference TRBV28 and TRBJ2-7 proteins, this CDR3 gives the full variable domain: DVKVTQSSRYLVKRTGEKVFLECVQDMDHENMFWYRQDPGLGLRLIYFSYDVKMKEKGDIPEGYSVSREKKERFSLILESASTNQTSMYLCASRINYEQYFGPGTRLTVT.